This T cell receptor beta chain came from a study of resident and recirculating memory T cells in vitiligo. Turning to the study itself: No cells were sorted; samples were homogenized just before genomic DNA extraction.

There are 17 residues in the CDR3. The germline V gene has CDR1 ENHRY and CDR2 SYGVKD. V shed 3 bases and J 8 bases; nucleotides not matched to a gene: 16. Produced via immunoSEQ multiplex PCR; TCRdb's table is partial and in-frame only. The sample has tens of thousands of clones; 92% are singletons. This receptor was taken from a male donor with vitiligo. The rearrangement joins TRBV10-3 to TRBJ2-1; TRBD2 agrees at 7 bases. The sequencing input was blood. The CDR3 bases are TGTGCCATCAGTGACCCCGAGGCTGCGGGAGTATCGGATGAGCAGTTCTTC. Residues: CAISDPEAAGVSDEQFF.